Presented here are 20 T cell receptor beta chains from one specimen sequenced in a study of shared clonotypes between healthy human individuals. Naive CD8 cells, CD45RO-negative and positively selected for CCR7, excluded terminally differentiated effector memory CD45RA+ cells. This table comes from immunoSEQ multiplex PCR, and its TCRdb copy is limited to in-frame clones, with some not included. The sample carries around 560,000 clones, approximately 95% recorded once. Sequencing was carried out using naive CD8+ T cells sorted from blood. Receptors originate from a woman in her thirties in good health.

The chain is built from TRBV5-1 and TRBJ2-1; maybe TRBD1 (5 bases). The V gene lost 4 bases and the J gene lost 12 bases, with 17 bases spanning the gap. The germline gives CDR1 SGHRS, CDR2 YFSETQ. The CDR3 is 13 residues long. The CDR3 protein is CASSLPTDGRQFF. The CDR3 DNA reads as TGCGCCAGCAGCCTTCCGACAGATGGCCGGCAGTTCTTC. Drawing the rest from reference TRBV5-1 and TRBJ2-1, the complete variable domain is KAGVTQTPRYLIKTRGQQVTLSCSPISGHRSVSWYQQTPGQGLQFLFEYFSETQRNKGNFPGRFSGRQFSNSRSEMNVSTLELGDSALYLCASSLPTDGRQFFGPGTRLTVL.

This chain connects TRBV9 to TRBJ2-7; 7 bases align to TRBD2. Per germline, CDR1 SGDLS and CDR2 YYNGEE. V lost 4 bases and J lost 1; bases outside the gene matches: 11. CDR3 length: 16 amino acids. In DNA form, the CDR3 reads TGTGCCAGCAGCCCTTCGGCAGCGGGGCCTTCCTACGAGCAGTACTTC. Translating it yields CASSPSAAGPSYEQYF.

The chain couples TRBV10-2 to TRBJ2-3; D gene unclear. CDR1 is WSHSY, CDR2 SAAADI, per germline. Deletions cut 4 bases from V and 3 bases from J, with 11 bases between. The CDR3 spans 14 residues. The CDR3 sequence is CASSGPGATDTQYF. CDR3 in DNA: TGCGCCAGCAGTGGTCCCGGTGCGACAGATACGCAGTATTTT.

This clone was seen once. The chain has TRBV28 and TRBJ2-1; 10 bases are a match to TRBD2. V gave up 5 bases and J gave up 8 bases; unmatched junction bases: 15. Germline CDR1 is MDHEN and CDR2 is SYDVKM. This CDR3 spans 17 amino acids. This CDR3 is CASSLEPPSGSTHEQFF. CDR3 sequence (DNA): TGTGCCAGCAGTCTAGAGCCCCCTAGCGGGAGTACCCATGAGCAGTTCTTC.

The genes are TRBV6-1 and TRBJ2-5, with D possibly being TRBD2 (6 bases). V was cut by 4 bases and J by 3 bases, with 6 bases left in between. Germline V gene sequence: CDR1 MNHNS, CDR2 SASEGT. The CDR3 runs to 12 residues. CDR3 nucleotides: TGTGCCAGCAGTGGGAGGGAAGAGACCCAGTACTTC. This sequence encodes CASSGREETQYF.

V usage is TRBV7-9 and J usage is TRBJ1-4; D is unclear. The CDR3 length is 16 residues. V was cut by 2 bases and J by 4 bases, with 14 bases left in between. Germline V CDR1 and CDR2: SEHNR, FQNEAQ (reference sequence). In DNA, the CDR3 is TGTGCCAGCAGCTTAAAGGTGGTTCGTAGTAATGAAAAACTGTTTTTT. It specifies CASSLKVVRSNEKLFF.

The chain employs TRBV5-6 and TRBJ2-2; 12 nucleotides line up with TRBD2. The CDR3 is 16 residues long. The V gene's germline CDR1 is SGHDT and CDR2 YYEEEE. V gave up 0 bases and J gave up 3 bases; unmatched junction bases: 0. The chain's CDR3 is CASSLGLAGDTGELFF. CDR3 nucleotide sequence: TGTGCCAGCAGCTTGGGACTAGCGGGAGACACCGGGGAGCTGTTTTTT. Variable domain in full (rest from reference TRBV5-6 and TRBJ2-2): DAGVTQSPTHLIKTRGQQVTLRCSPKSGHDTVSWYQQALGQGPQFIFQYYEEEERQRGNFPDRFSGHQFPNYSSELNVNALLLGDSALYLCASSLGLAGDTGELFFGEGSRLTVL.

The chain employs TRBV5-1 and TRBJ2-7; 12 bases agree with TRBD2. The CDR3 sequence is 14 residues long. In germline, CDR1 is SGHRS, CDR2 YFSETQ. V gave up 8 bases and J gave up 5 bases; unmatched junction bases: 8. The CDR3 sequence: CASSTSGSIHEQYF. CDR3 nucleotides: TGCGCCAGTTCGACTAGCGGGAGTATCCACGAGCAGTACTTC.

V gene TRBV27 combines with J gene TRBJ2-1; 13 nucleotides match TRBD2. Germline V gene lookup returns CDR1 MNHEY and CDR2 SMNVEV (reference sequence). The length of the CDR3 is 16 residues. After removal of 2 bases from V and 7 bases from J, the junction contained 5 bases not matched to a gene. The CDR3 sequence is CASSLLLAGGVNEQFF. The DNA of the CDR3 is TGTGCCAGCAGTTTACTACTAGCGGGAGGGGTTAATGAGCAGTTCTTC.

The genes are TRBV5-6 and TRBJ2-5, with 7 bases aligning to TRBD2. Germline V CDR1 and CDR2: SGHDT, YYEEEE. V trimming: 0 bases; J trimming: 4 bases; junction bases outside the gene matches: 6. The CDR3 sequence is 15 residues long. The CDR3 DNA sequence: TGTGCCAGCAGCTTGGTAAGCGGGATGGGAGAGACCCAGTACTTC. This sequence encodes CASSLVSGMGETQYF.

The chain couples TRBV28 to TRBJ2-1; 14 bases map to TRBD2. CDR1 MDHEN and CDR2 SYDVKM come from the germline V gene. V gave up 2 bases and J gave up 0 bases; unmatched junction bases: 12. The CDR3 contains 21 residues. The chain's CDR3 is CASSLPRTSGRPKSSYNEQFF. In DNA form, the CDR3 reads TGTGCCAGCAGTTTACCCCGGACTAGCGGGAGGCCAAAGAGCTCCTACAATGAGCAGTTCTTC.

The chain recombines TRBV2 with TRBJ2-7; tentative D call: TRBD2 (6 bases). Germline CDR1 and CDR2: SNHLY and FYNNEI. V gave up 7 bases and J gave up 0 bases, with 16 bases separating them. The CDR3 is made up of 15 amino acids. CDR3 residues: CASKEGLSISYEQYF. The CDR3 nucleotides read TGTGCCAGCAAGGAGGGCCTCTCAATCTCCTACGAGCAGTACTTC.

The J gene is TRBJ1-5, the V gene TRBV5-6, with 8 bases lining up with TRBD1. The CDR3 is 16 amino acids. Germline V gene data show CDR1 as SGHDT and CDR2 as YYEEEE. V shed 1 base, J shed 2 bases, and the junction held 5 bases outside the gene matches. CDR3 nucleotides: TGTGCCAGCAGCTTGTCAGGGGGCAGGGGCAATCAGCCCCAGCATTTT. Its protein product is CASSLSGGRGNQPQHF.

The chain employs TRBV27 and TRBJ2-1, with D hard to call. V lost 6 bases, J lost 5 bases, and 14 bases lay in between. The germline V gene encodes CDR1 MNHEY and CDR2 SMNVEV (reference sequence). CDR3 length equals 14 residues. CDR3 region: CASSLIGPNNEQFF. In DNA, the CDR3 is TGTGCCAGCAGCCTCATAGGACCCAACAATGAGCAGTTCTTC.

The chain is built from TRBV2 and TRBJ2-7, with 12 bases lining up with TRBD2. Germline lookup yields CDR1 SNHLY and CDR2 FYNNEI. With V trimmed by 0 bases and J by 3 bases, 6 bases remained unmatched. This CDR3 comprises 17 residues. The CDR3 spells CASSEAGGLAGLYEQYF. The CDR3 bases are TGTGCCAGCAGTGAAGCAGGGGGACTAGCGGGTCTCTACGAGCAGTACTTC.

The rearrangement links TRBV9 to TRBJ2-7; no firm D call. The germline V and J ends were trimmed by 0 bases and 6 bases, with 19 bases remaining between them. The CDR3 runs to 16 residues. Germline CDR1 and CDR2: SGDLS and YYNGEE. In DNA form, the CDR3 reads TGTGCCAGCAGCGTAGGGGTAAGGGCGGACGGAGTCGAGCAGTACTTC. It translates to CASSVGVRADGVEQYF.

The chain carries TRBV5-4 and TRBJ1-2; D gene unclear. V shed 1 base and J shed 6 bases, with 7 bases lying between them. The germline V gene encodes CDR1 SGHNT and CDR2 YYREEE (reference sequence). The CDR3 runs to 12 residues. CDR3 protein: CASSLIGDGYTF. The CDR3 DNA sequence: TGTGCCAGCAGCTTGATCGGGGATGGCTACACCTTC.

The chain combines TRBV28 with TRBJ2-7, with D uncertain. Trimming cost V 8 bases and J 2 bases, with 16 bases left between them. The CDR3 spans 14 residues. Looked up from germline, CDR1 is MDHEN and CDR2 is SYDVKM. The CDR3 DNA sequence: TGTGCCAGCGACGCCTCCGGTTCAACCTACGAGCAGTACTTC. Translating gives CASDASGSTYEQYF.

The rearrangement links TRBV28 to TRBJ1-3; tentatively, D is TRBD1 (5 bases). There are 15 residues in the CDR3. The ends were cut back, 1 base at V and 0 bases at J, with 7 bases in the middle. Germline CDR1 MDHEN, CDR2 SYDVKM. As DNA, the CDR3 is TGTGCCAGCAGTTTATCAGGGAGCTCTGGAAACACCATATATTTT. This codes for CASSLSGSSGNTIYF. Full variable domain (outside the CDR3, taken from reference TRBV28 and TRBJ1-3): DVKVTQSSRYLVKRTGEKVFLECVQDMDHENMFWYRQDPGLGLRLIYFSYDVKMKEKGDIPEGYSVSREKKERFSLILESASTNQTSMYLCASSLSGSSGNTIYFGEGSWLTVV.

J is TRBJ1-6 and V is TRBV2; D is ambiguous. Germline V gives CDR1 SNHLY, CDR2 FYNNEI. This CDR3 comprises 14 residues. V was clipped by 3 bases and J by 9 bases, with 12 bases between them. In DNA, the CDR3 is TGTGCCAGCAGTGAGACCCAGGCTGGTTCACCCCTCCACTTT. Its translation is CASSETQAGSPLHF.